In its sample, the clone carrying this T cell receptor (beta chain) was seen many times. This sample stems from a study of identical twins. A single record per CDR3 protein comes from TCRdb applying MiXCR to the 5' RACE reads. The data contain 200,000 to 250,000 distinct CDR3 sequences, around 8% of them singletons. Germline V lookup: CDR1 MDHEN, CDR2 SYDVKM. With V trimmed by 8 bases and J by 1 base, 0 bases remained unmatched. There are 15 residues in the CDR3. This same sample was also part of a study on yellow fever vaccine responses in identical twins.

V and J are TRBV28 and TRBJ2-2; 14 bases match TRBD2. The specimen sequenced was memory (CD45RO+) T cells sorted from blood. The source of this sequence is a woman between 18 and 29 years old in good health. CDR3 in amino acids: CASGTSGRNTGELFF. CDR3 nucleotide sequence: TGTGCCAGCGGGACTAGCGGGAGGAACACCGGGGAGCTGTTTTTT. Combining the CDR3 with reference TRBV28 and TRBJ2-2 gives the whole variable domain DVKVTQSSRYLVKRTGEKVFLECVQDMDHENMFWYRQDPGLGLRLIYFSYDVKMKEKGDIPEGYSVSREKKERFSLILESASTNQTSMYLCASGTSGRNTGELFFGEGSRLTVL.